The sequence of this T cell receptor beta chain was determined in a study of regulatory T cells in long-lasting Graves disease. Across the study: Over-5-year antithyroid drug use with positive TSH receptor antibodies defined persistent Graves' disease in the study.

Building the TCR beta libraries relied on iRepertoire HTBI primers, and CDR3 regions underwent Arm-PCR. One entry per CDR3 protein results from TCRdb running MiXCR on the multiplex PCR reads. The table lists around 400,000 distinct CDR3 sequences, 20% to 25% of them singletons. The CDR3 has 14 amino acids. The germline gives CDR1 DFQATT, CDR2 SNEGSKA (reference sequence). The V end lost 6 bases, the J end lost 1 base, and 15 bases lay between the germline ends. Broader study findings: New patients shared 966 public clonotypes, fewer than the approximately 2,500 shared by persistent patients. For persistent Graves' patients, TCR diversity was lower than for newly diagnosed ones. Accuracy may have been reduced by the small sample size.

Time point defined: persistent/refractory GD, antithyroid drugs over 5 years with positive TRAb. PBMCs were the source of the RNA used for TCR sequencing. This clonotype came up a few times. Its cognate antigen is unknown. The V and J genes are TRBV20-1 and TRBJ1-1; D is possibly TRBD1 (6 bases). This receptor was obtained from a female donor with Graves disease. The sequences come from peripheral blood mononuclear cells (PBMCs), collected when the disease was refractory, from a patient treated with antithyroid drugs. In DNA, the CDR3 is TGCAGTGCCGAGACTCCGGACAGGAACACTGAAGCTTTCTTT. Residues: CSAETPDRNTEAFF.